This T cell receptor (beta chain) was profiled in a study of beta chain features in type 1 diabetes. The whole isolated RNA underwent reverse transcription, so sequencing captured expressed TCRB transcripts. Sequencing used immunoSEQ multiplex PCR; TCRdb keeps in-frame clones, though not all of them. The sample has about 320,000 clones, 11% to 15% seen once. A note on this clone: The target antigen is unknown.

Each of the sorted populations had a purity greater than 95%. Study-level findings and limits: The study left unresolved whether HLA type influences TCRB rearrangement.

Sequenced sample: central memory CD4+ T cells from blood. The TCR originated in a man aged 25-45 years in good health.

CDR3 coding DNA: TGCGCCAGCAGCCCCACATCCGGGCTAAGCACAGATACGCAGTATTTT. This codes for CASSPTSGLSTDTQYF. J is TRBJ2-3 and V is TRBV4-3; D not resolved. The CDR3 contains 16 residues. V gave up 4 bases and J gave up 0 bases, with 14 bases separating them. The germline V gene encodes CDR1 LGHNA and CDR2 YSLEER.